Following are 4 T cell receptor beta chains from one sample sequenced in a study of T-cell memory formation after mild COVID-19. TCRdb re-called the 5' RACE reads through MiXCR, storing one row per CDR3 protein. The repertoire holds 65,000 to 95,000 distinct CDR3 sequences, 9.5% to 15% seen once, with 41% in the top ten. Source material: PBMCs or a T cell subset sorted from them (not recorded which). These receptors were taken from a man between 18 and 35 years old who had mild COVID-19 (a few samples of this study predate the infection). Cell type and time point are not known.

This clonotype was counted a few times. The chain carries TRBV6-4 and TRBJ2-1; 7 bases align to TRBD2. The J segment lost 6 bases and the V segment lost 6 bases, leaving 5 bases of the junction unmatched. CDR1 is MRHNA, CDR2 SNTAGT, per germline. CDR3 length: 13 amino acids. The DNA of the CDR3 is TGTGCCAGCAGCGGGGGGTCGGGCAATGAGCAGTTCTTC. This translates into CASSGGSGNEQFF.

This clonotype was found many times. The rearrangement joins TRBV5-5 to TRBJ1-1, with D unclear. V was pared by 0 bases and J by 2 bases, with 5 bases between. This CDR3 has 13 amino acids. From germline, CDR1 is SGHKS and CDR2 YYEKEE (reference sequence). This chain's CDR3 is CASSLGSNTEAFF. The CDR3 DNA follows: TGTGCCAGCAGCTTGGGGAGCAACACTGAAGCTTTCTTT.

V is TRBV5-6 and J is TRBJ2-1, with D possibly called TRBD1 or TRBD2 (5 bases each). Trimming stripped 4 bases from V and 6 bases from J, with 11 bases between. The germline gives CDR1 SGHDT, CDR2 YYEEEE. CDR3 length: 13 amino acids. In DNA form, the CDR3 reads TGTGCCAGCAGCATGTATGGGGGCAATGAGCAGTTCTTC. This sequence encodes CASSMYGGNEQFF.

There are a few counts of this clonotype. The chain is built from TRBV7-9 and TRBJ2-3; 13 nucleotides line up with TRBD2. CDR3 length equals 14 residues. Germline loops: CDR1 SEHNR, CDR2 FQNEAQ (reference sequence). The V and J ends lost 5 bases and 6 bases, in that order; junction bases with no gene match: 2. The CDR3 bases are TGTGCCAGCAGCGGGACTAGCGGGGAGGATACGCAGTATTTT. Its translation: CASSGTSGEDTQYF.